One and the same sample provided the 32 T cell receptor beta chains below, sequenced in a study of shared clonotypes between healthy human individuals. Clones were read by immunoSEQ multiplex PCR, and TCRdb kept only the in-frame ones, dropping some. Among more than 400,000 clones, roughly 95% were seen once, and the ten largest hold under 0.06%. Sequenced material: naive CD4+ T cells sorted from blood. Subset of the sample: CD45RA+ positively selected. These receptors were taken from a woman between 25 and 40 years old in good health.

The chain links TRBV28 to TRBJ2-7; 8 nucleotides match TRBD1. The V segment lost 5 bases and the J segment 4 bases; nucleotides outside the gene matches: 10. The CDR3 runs to 15 residues. Germline V CDR1 and CDR2: MDHEN, SYDVKM. The DNA of the CDR3 is TGTGCCAGCAGTACACGGGACAGGAAGGAATACGAGCAGTACTTC. It specifies CASSTRDRKEYEQYF.

The chain is built from TRBV25-1 and TRBJ1-1; weak D call: TRBD1 (5 bases). Between the trimmed V and J ends, which lost 4 bases and 0 bases, there was a span of 9 bases. This CDR3 contains 14 residues. Germline CDR1 reads MGHDK; CDR2 reads SYGVNS. The CDR3 sequence is CASSAGYMNTEAFF. In DNA, the CDR3 is TGTGCCAGCAGTGCAGGGTACATGAACACTGAAGCTTTCTTT.

V is TRBV28 and J is TRBJ2-6; possibly TRBD1 for D (6 bases). V lost 6 bases and J 0 bases, leaving 15 bases between the germline ends. The CDR3 is 17 residues long. The germline gives CDR1 MDHEN, CDR2 SYDVKM. The CDR3 sequence: CASSQDRSHSGANVLTF. In nucleotides, the CDR3 is TGTGCCAGCAGCCAAGACAGGTCCCACTCTGGGGCCAACGTCCTGACTTTC. The entire variable domain, with the rest obtained from reference TRBV28 and TRBJ2-6, is as follows: DVKVTQSSRYLVKRTGEKVFLECVQDMDHENMFWYRQDPGLGLRLIYFSYDVKMKEKGDIPEGYSVSREKKERFSLILESASTNQTSMYLCASSQDRSHSGANVLTFGAGSRLTVL.

Turning to this clone: The identical CDR3 is also encoded by other nucleotide sequences in the sample. The chain joins TRBV6-5 to TRBJ1-4; no clear D gene. Germline V gene sequence: CDR1 MNHEY, CDR2 SVGAGI. The V gene lost 6 bases and the J gene lost 3 bases, with 11 bases spanning the gap. The CDR3 runs 14 residues. The CDR3 sequence is CASSPGVANEKLFF. The CDR3, as DNA: TGTGCCAGCAGCCCCGGGGTTGCTAATGAAAAACTGTTTTTT.

This chain uses TRBV14 with TRBJ2-5; TRBD2 matches at 10 bases. The CDR3 is made up of 17 amino acids. Trimming took 3 bases from V and 5 from J; bases not matched to a gene: 12. Per the germline V gene, CDR1 is SGHDN and CDR2 is FVKESK. This CDR3 reads CASSHRLAGNRRETQYF. DNA for the CDR3: TGTGCCAGCAGCCACAGACTAGCGGGTAATAGAAGGGAGACCCAGTACTTC.

The table lists this clone with a few counts. The rearrangement joins TRBV6-1 to TRBJ1-5; the D gene is possibly TRBD1 (6 bases). Trimming stripped 7 bases from V and 4 bases from J, with 11 bases between. Germline V lookup: CDR1 MNHNS, CDR2 SASEGT. The CDR3 has 13 residues. The chain's CDR3 is CASTRDTNQPQHF. CDR3 sequence (DNA): TGTGCCAGCACCAGGGACACAAATCAGCCCCAGCATTTT.

The rearrangement joins TRBV6-5 to TRBJ2-3; D gene unclear. The V and J ends lost 0 bases and 0 bases respectively, with 10 bases between them. Germline values: CDR1 MNHEY, CDR2 SVGAGI. The CDR3 loop spans 16 amino acids. CDR3 nucleotide sequence: TGTGCCAGCAGTTACTCCAACTTCTTAAGCACAGATACGCAGTATTTT. This encodes CASSYSNFLSTDTQYF.

This chain links TRBV6-5 with TRBJ2-7; tentative D call: TRBD2 (5 bases). Germline lookup yields CDR1 MNHEY and CDR2 SVGAGI. Trimming shortened V by 0 bases and J by 3 bases, and 15 bases separated the two germline ends. The CDR3 extends over 16 amino acids. The CDR3 DNA reads as TGTGCCAGCAGTTACTCGCGGCTAGCCCCTGTCTACGAGCAGTACTTC. Protein: CASSYSRLAPVYEQYF.

Concerning this clone itself: The sample contains more than one DNA sequence encoding this CDR3. V gene TRBV5-1 combines with J gene TRBJ2-5, with a weak D call TRBD1 (6 bases). This CDR3 contains 14 residues. CDR1 is SGHRS and CDR2 is YFSETQ in the germline V gene. With 0 bases removed from V and 2 bases from J, the gap between germline ends came to 8 bases. The CDR3 reads CASSLGQGQETQYF. In nucleotides, the CDR3 is TGCGCCAGCAGCTTGGGCCAGGGGCAAGAGACCCAGTACTTC.

This clone was recorded once. The rearrangement joins TRBV13 to TRBJ1-2; TRBD1 matches 9 bases. The CDR3 runs to 14 residues. J lost 7 bases, V lost 4 bases, and 7 bases had no gene match. Germline V CDR1 and CDR2: PRHDT, FYEKMQ (reference sequence). The CDR3 loop is CASSSQGAFFGYTF. The CDR3 DNA sequence: TGTGCCAGCAGCTCACAGGGGGCCTTTTTTGGCTACACCTTC. The variable domain in full, completed from reference TRBV13 and TRBJ1-2, reads AAGVIQSPRHLIKEKRETATLKCYPIPRHDTVYWYQQGPGQDPQFLISFYEKMQSDKGSIPDRFSAQQFSDYHSELNMSSLELGDSALYFCASSSQGAFFGYTFGSGTRLTVV.

The chain combines TRBV28 with TRBJ1-1, with TRBD1 identical over 10 bases. CDR1 is MDHEN and CDR2 is SYDVKM in the germline V gene. This CDR3 spans 14 amino acids. V lost 7 bases and J lost 3; bases outside the gene matches: 5. CDR3 bases: TGTGCCAGCACCTGGGGACAGGGGTACACTGAAGCTTTCTTT. This gives the protein CASTWGQGYTEAFF.

In this sample, this clone turned up once. The V and J genes are TRBV6-1 and TRBJ1-3; TRBD1 is a possible D gene (5 bases). V lost 7 bases, J lost 0 bases, and 13 bases lay in between. The CDR3 is 15 residues long. Germline V gene lookup returns CDR1 MNHNS and CDR2 SASEGT. The CDR3, as DNA: TGTGCCAGCACAACGACAGCCTTCTCTGGAAACACCATATATTTT. Encoded protein: CASTTTAFSGNTIYF.

The chain couples TRBV19 to TRBJ1-5; 8 bases align to TRBD1. Germline trimming cut 8 bases from V and 6 bases from J; bases unmatched to any gene: 12. The germline V gene has CDR1 LNHDA and CDR2 SQIVND (reference sequence). The CDR3 is 15 residues long. CDR3 bases: TGTGCCAGTTCTTCAGGACAGGGAGGAAGTCAGCCCCAGCATTTT. Its protein product is CASSSGQGGSQPQHF.

This chain uses TRBV2 with TRBJ2-3; no clear D gene. The CDR3 spans 13 residues. In germline, CDR1 is SNHLY, CDR2 FYNNEI. V was cut by 3 bases and J by 5 bases, with 9 bases left in between. Here the CDR3 reads CASSEMSVDTQYF. The CDR3 DNA sequence: TGTGCCAGCAGTGAGATGAGTGTAGATACGCAGTATTTT.

J is TRBJ2-7 and V is TRBV7-2, with 8 bases aligning to TRBD2. The V and J ends lost 4 bases and 4 bases, in that order; junction bases with no gene match: 9. CDR1 is SGHTA and CDR2 is FQGNSA in the germline V gene. The CDR3 length is 15 residues. The CDR3: CASSSSGSSFYEQYF. The CDR3 nucleotides are TGTGCCAGCAGCTCCAGCGGGAGTAGTTTTTACGAGCAGTACTTC. The complete variable domain, with remaining parts taken from reference TRBV7-2 and TRBJ2-7, reads GAGVSQSPSNKVTEKGKDVELRCDPISGHTALYWYRQSLGQGLEFLIYFQGNSAPDKSGLPSDRFSAERTGGSVSTLTIQRTQQEDSAVYLCASSSSGSSFYEQYFGPGTRLTVT.

The chain recombines TRBV6-5 with TRBJ1-3; no firm D call. The length of the CDR3 is 16 residues. V gave up 0 bases and J gave up 0 bases, with 9 bases separating them. Germline CDR1 reads MNHEY; CDR2 reads SVGAGI. The CDR3 sequence: CASSYSHQSSGNTIYF. The CDR3 DNA reads as TGTGCCAGCAGTTACTCCCACCAGAGCTCTGGAAACACCATATATTTT.

The rearrangement links TRBV15 to TRBJ2-7; D unresolved. Trimming pared 0 bases from V and 0 bases from J, leaving 9 bases between. Germline V gene lookup returns CDR1 LNHNV and CDR2 YYDKDF (reference sequence). There are 15 residues in the CDR3. The DNA of the CDR3 is TGTGCCACCAGCAGAGAAGGGTCTCTCTCCTACGAGCAGTACTTC. It yields the protein CATSREGSLSYEQYF.

This sequence joins TRBV7-2 and TRBJ2-3; the match to TRBD1 covers 7 bases. Germline trimming cut 1 base from V and 3 bases from J; bases unmatched to any gene: 10. Germline V gene sequence: CDR1 SGHTA, CDR2 FQGNSA. The CDR3 contains 17 residues. The CDR3 loop reads CASSLEVGSGGTDTQYF. For the CDR3, the DNA is TGTGCCAGCAGCTTAGAAGTTGGGTCAGGGGGTACAGATACGCAGTATTTT.

The V gene is TRBV5-1, the J gene TRBJ2-7; TRBD1 matches 9 bases. Germline-derived CDR1 and CDR2 are SGHRS and YFSETQ. The V segment lost 1 base and the J segment 3 bases; nucleotides outside the gene matches: 11. CDR3 length: 17 residues. In nucleotides, the CDR3 is TGCGCCAGCAGCTTGCTGGCTTCTGGGGACAGGGTCTACGAGCAGTACTTC. Amino acids: CASSLLASGDRVYEQYF.

This chain joins TRBV27 and TRBJ2-7, with 10 bases lining up with TRBD2. The CDR3 runs 15 residues. Germline V gene lookup returns CDR1 MNHEY and CDR2 SMNVEV (reference sequence). V shed 6 bases and J 0 bases; nucleotides not matched to a gene: 5. CDR3 sequence: CASSFSGRDSYEQYF. CDR3 DNA sequence: TGTGCCAGCAGCTTCAGCGGGAGGGACTCCTACGAGCAGTACTTC.

The genes are TRBV28 and TRBJ2-1; 7 bases agree with TRBD2. J lost 3 bases, V lost 5 bases, and 10 bases had no gene match. Germline CDR1 is MDHEN and CDR2 is SYDVKM. The CDR3 runs to 16 residues. The CDR3 loop reads CASSLLGSGNYNEQFF. The DNA for the CDR3 is TGTGCCAGCAGTCTCCTGGGGAGCGGGAACTACAATGAGCAGTTCTTC.

V gene TRBV7-2 combines with J gene TRBJ1-2, with D possibly being TRBD1 (5 bases). This CDR3 contains 12 residues. The germline V gene has CDR1 SGHTA and CDR2 FQGNSA. Trimming shortened V by 3 bases and J by 4 bases, and 6 bases separated the two germline ends. CDR3 region: CASSFDSYGYTF. CDR3 DNA sequence: TGTGCCAGCAGCTTCGACAGCTATGGCTACACCTTC.

The CDR3 bases are TGTGCCAGCAGCTTGGACAGCCAAGAGACCCAGTACTTC. Its protein is CASSLDSQETQYF. The chain uses TRBV7-9 and TRBJ2-5, with D possibly being TRBD1 (6 bases). The CDR3 loop spans 13 amino acids. The V and J ends lost 3 bases and 1 base respectively, with 6 bases between them. Per the germline V gene, CDR1 is SEHNR and CDR2 is FQNEAQ (reference sequence).

In regard to this clone: Other DNA sequences in this specimen translate into the identical CDR3. The chain joins TRBV5-8 to TRBJ2-7; D not resolved. In germline, CDR1 is SGHTS, CDR2 YDEGEE. V dropped 0 bases and J dropped 2 bases, with 0 bases sitting between them. This CDR3 spans 11 amino acids. The chain's CDR3 is CASSLAYEQYF. CDR3 in DNA: TGTGCCAGCAGCTTGGCCTACGAGCAGTACTTC.

The chain uses TRBV28 and TRBJ2-1; TRBD1 agrees at 7 bases. This CDR3 has 15 amino acids. V lost 8 bases, J lost 0 bases, and 7 bases stayed unmatched. Germline lookup yields CDR1 MDHEN and CDR2 SYDVKM. The CDR3 DNA sequence: TGTGCCAGCCGTAGACAGGGCAGCTCCTACAATGAGCAGTTCTTC. This gives the protein CASRRQGSSYNEQFF.

The genes are TRBV7-9 and TRBJ2-7; possible D gene TRBD1, 5 bases. The germline gives CDR1 SEHNR, CDR2 FQNEAQ (reference sequence). V lost 5 bases and J lost 3, with 17 bases in between. This CDR3 has 15 amino acids. The CDR3 loop is CASSPAQGKGYEQYF. CDR3 bases: TGTGCCAGCAGCCCCGCCCAGGGCAAAGGCTACGAGCAGTACTTC.

This clone was seen just once. The rearrangement links TRBV19 to TRBJ2-3; 10 bases map to TRBD1. Germline V gene lookup returns CDR1 LNHDA and CDR2 SQIVND (reference sequence). Germline trimming cut 5 bases from V and 5 bases from J; bases unmatched to any gene: 10. The CDR3 sequence is 16 residues long. CDR3 DNA sequence: TGTGCCAGTAGTTCCCGGGACAGGGGCTGGGTAGATACGCAGTATTTT. This codes for CASSSRDRGWVDTQYF.

CDR3 sequence reads: CASSVGLAGGLQETQYF. The CDR3 DNA sequence: TGTGCCAGCAGCGTGGGACTAGCGGGAGGATTACAAGAGACCCAGTACTTC. The chain joins TRBV9 to TRBJ2-5, with 15 bases matching TRBD2. V was pared by 2 bases and J by 2 bases, with 4 bases of the junction left unmatched. The germline CDR1 and CDR2 sequences are SGDLS and YYNGEE. The CDR3 is 17 amino acids.

This clone has a single count. V gene TRBV19 combines with J gene TRBJ2-2; D tentatively reads TRBD1 or TRBD2 (6 bases each). CDR1 is LNHDA and CDR2 is SQIVND in the germline V gene (reference sequence). This CDR3 region has 15 residues. V shed 10 bases and J shed 3 bases, with 18 bases lying between them. In DNA, the CDR3 is TGTGCCACTAAGGACAGCGGGCCGGACACCGGGGAGCTGTTTTTT. Amino acids: CATKDSGPDTGELFF.

The J gene is TRBJ1-5, the V gene TRBV7-3; TRBD1 matches at 9 bases. This CDR3 contains 18 residues. Per the germline V gene, CDR1 is SGHTA and CDR2 is FQGTGA. Trimming took 11 bases from V and 0 from J; bases not matched to a gene: 17. This CDR3 reads CAPKRGDRVAYSNQPQHF. Here the CDR3 DNA reads TGTGCCCCTAAAAGGGGGGACAGGGTAGCCTATAGCAATCAGCCCCAGCATTTT.

The chain employs TRBV5-1 and TRBJ2-6; no clear D gene. This CDR3 comprises 15 residues. Trimming cost V 4 bases and J 0 bases, with 8 bases left between them. Looked up from germline, CDR1 is SGHRS and CDR2 is YFSETQ. The DNA of the CDR3 is TGCGCCAGCAGCCAACACCTCTCTGGGGCCAACGTCCTGACTTTC. Translating it yields CASSQHLSGANVLTF.

DNA for the CDR3: TGTGCCAGCAGTTTGGCTCAAGAGACCCAGTACTTC. It is translated as CASSLAQETQYF. The chain is built from TRBV28 and TRBJ2-5; D is undetermined. CDR3 length: 12 amino acids. The V end was cut by 3 bases, the J end by 2 bases, with 4 bases between. CDR1 and CDR2 (germline): MDHEN, SYDVKM. Complete variable domain (other parts from reference TRBV28 and TRBJ2-5): DVKVTQSSRYLVKRTGEKVFLECVQDMDHENMFWYRQDPGLGLRLIYFSYDVKMKEKGDIPEGYSVSREKKERFSLILESASTNQTSMYLCASSLAQETQYFGPGTRLLVL.